The 21 T cell receptor beta chains reported below all come from one sample, sequenced in a study of metastatic and nonmetastatic thyroid tumors (dated by TCRdb to 2019 to 2021). No patient had received any treatment before thyroid surgery. The method was PCR. TCRdb names Illumina HiSeq 4000 as the instrument used. TCRdb reworked the public reads: Q25 trimming with fastp, MiXCR clone assembly, productive beta chains retained. The sample records about 11,000 clones, approximately 12% of which are singletons. The ten largest clonotypes hold roughly 12% of the sample. Sequenced: blood. These receptors were taken from a female donor with papillary thyroid cancer or a benign thyroid nodule (not recorded which). Some clones in this sample may be carry-over from other donors' samples.

This clone was recorded at least ten times. The chain has TRBV6-2 or TRBV6-3 and TRBJ2-5, with D possibly TRBD2 on 6 matching bases. Germline values: CDR1 MNHEY, CDR2 SVGEGT. V lost 2 bases and J 6 bases, leaving 16 bases between the germline ends. This CDR3 is built from 15 residues. CDR3 residues: CASSYGGVGWQTQYF. The CDR3 coding sequence is TGTGCCAGCAGTTACGGAGGGGTGGGGTGGCAGACCCAGTACTTC.

In its sample, this clone was seen many times. The CDR3 is CSAPEEGQDNEQFF. DNA of the CDR3: TGCAGTGCTCCAGAGGAAGGACAGGACAATGAGCAGTTCTTC. The rearrangement joins TRBV20-1 to TRBJ2-1; 7 bases agree with TRBD1. Germline values: CDR1 DFQATT, CDR2 SNEGSKA (reference sequence). The V and J ends lost 5 bases and 5 bases, in that order; junction bases with no gene match: 9. The CDR3 is made up of 14 amino acids.

This chain uses TRBV30 with TRBJ2-2; no definite D call. Germline lookup yields CDR1 GTSNPN and CDR2 SVGIG (reference sequence). The V end lost 1 base, the J end lost 6 bases, and 6 bases lay between the germline ends. This CDR3 is built from 12 residues. The CDR3: CAWSDTAGELFF. The CDR3 coding sequence is TGTGCCTGGAGTGACACCGCCGGGGAGCTGTTTTTT. Supplemented by reference TRBV30 and TRBJ2-2, the full variable domain reads SQTIHQWPATLVQPVGSPLSLECTVEGTSNPNLYWYRQAAGRGLQLLFYSVGIGQISSEVPQNLSASRPQDRQFILSSKKLLLSDSGFYLCAWSDTAGELFFGEGSRLTVL.

This clone occurred many times. The chain links TRBV11-2 to TRBJ1-1; no firm D call. Germline V gene data show CDR1 as SGHAT and CDR2 as FQNNGV. The CDR3 length is 15 residues. V lost 1 base and J 5 bases, leaving 14 bases between the germline ends. Written as DNA, the CDR3 is TGTGCCAGCAGCTTAGTTGCGGGGTTGGGAACTGAAGCTTTCTTT. As protein: CASSLVAGLGTEAFF.

This clone has a count of ten or more. This chain links TRBV24-1 with TRBJ1-5, with 7 bases lining up with TRBD1. The CDR3 totals 11 residues. J lost 15 bases, V lost 7 bases, and 8 bases had no gene match. The germline V gene has CDR1 KGHDR and CDR2 SFDVKD. CDR3 residues: CATSETGFLHF. The CDR3 DNA reads TGTGCCACCAGCGAGACAGGGTTTCTGCATTTT.

Ten or more counts support this clone. The V call is TRBV20-1, the J call TRBJ1-1, with TRBD1 matching over 11 bases. The CDR3 covers 16 residues. Unmatched junction bases numbered 10, after V lost 5 bases and J lost 2 bases. The V gene's germline CDR1 is DFQATT and CDR2 SNEGSKA (reference sequence). This CDR3 reads CSARRTGGYANTEAFF. CDR3 sequence (DNA): TGCAGTGCTCGTAGGACAGGGGGCTACGCTAACACTGAAGCTTTCTTT.

This clone has ten or more counts. The V gene is TRBV24-1, the J gene TRBJ2-2; tentative D call: TRBD1 (6 bases). This CDR3 contains 16 residues. V shed 4 bases and J shed 6 bases, with 17 bases lying between them. Germline CDR1 reads KGHDR; CDR2 reads SFDVKD. The CDR3 DNA is TGTGCCACCAGTGACAACAGGGTCTATGGGTCCGGGGAGCTGTTTTTT. Translated, it gives CATSDNRVYGSGELFF.

This clone was detected many times. The V gene is TRBV7-9, the J gene TRBJ2-5, with D possibly TRBD2 on 6 matching bases. The V end was cut by 4 bases, the J end by 9 bases, with 21 bases between. CDR1 SEHNR and CDR2 FQNEAQ come from the germline V gene (reference sequence). The CDR3 sequence is 15 residues long. CDR3 nucleotide sequence: TGTGCCAGCAGCTCCGGGACTCCCCTGGGGTCGCCCCAGTACTTC. Translation gives CASSSGTPLGSPQYF.

In the case of this clone: Germline and junction disagree at one end, which may indicate a read error. The chain joins TRBV14 to TRBJ1-2, with D possibly matching TRBD1 (5 bases). The V gene's germline CDR1 is SGHDN and CDR2 FVKESK. The CDR3 contains 13 residues. The CDR3 here is CANSQRTSYGYTF. The CDR3 DNA follows: TGTGCCAACAGCCAACGGACATCCTATGGCTACACCTTC.

V gene TRBV11-2 combines with J gene TRBJ1-1; no firm D call. The CDR3 has 15 residues. Germline-derived CDR1 and CDR2 are SGHAT and FQNNGV. The V end lost 3 bases, the J end lost 4 bases, and 15 bases lay between the germline ends. As DNA, the CDR3 is TGTGCCAGCAGCTTGGGTGCGAGTTGGGGCACTGAAGCTTTCTTT. Its translation: CASSLGASWGTEAFF. The full variable domain, in which reference TRBV11-2 and TRBJ1-1 provide the parts outside the CDR3, is EAGVAQSPRYKIIEKRQSVAFWCNPISGHATLYWYQQILGQGPKLLIQFQNNGVVDDSQLPKDRFSAERLKGVDSTLKIQPAKLEDSAVYLCASSLGASWGTEAFFGQGTRLTVV.

This rearrangement joins TRBV4-3 to TRBJ1-1; 10 bases are a match to TRBD1. Trimming at V came to 0 bases and at J to 10 bases, leaving 14 bases not matched to a gene. The germline CDR1 and CDR2 sequences are LGHNA and YSLEER. The CDR3 runs 17 residues. This CDR3 is CASSQEGLLDRGRGAFF. CDR3 nucleotides: TGCGCCAGCAGCCAAGAGGGACTTCTAGACAGGGGGCGCGGAGCTTTCTTT.

V is TRBV9 and J is TRBJ2-3, with 13 bases matching TRBD2. This CDR3 spans 16 amino acids. Germline V CDR1 and CDR2: SGDLS, YYNGEE. V trimming: 0 bases; J trimming: 3 bases; junction bases outside the gene matches: 1. CDR3 loop: CASSVGTSGRTDTQYF. The DNA for the CDR3 is TGTGCCAGCAGCGTAGGGACTAGCGGGAGAACAGATACGCAGTATTTT.

This clone came up many times. The chain uses TRBV2 and TRBJ2-1, with no clear D. The CDR3 spans 11 residues. V gave up 6 bases and J gave up 4 bases, with 4 bases separating them. Germline values: CDR1 SNHLY, CDR2 FYNNEI. The DNA for the CDR3 is TGTGCCAGCAGATATTACAATGAGCAGTTCTTC. Translation gives CASRYYNEQFF. The full variable domain, with the rest looked up from reference TRBV2 and TRBJ2-1, is EPEVTQTPSHQVTQMGQEVILRCVPISNHLYFYWYRQILGQKVEFLVSFYNNEISEKSEIFDDQFSVERPDGSNFTLKIRSTKLEDSAMYFCASRYYNEQFFGPGTRLTVL.

The rearrangement links TRBV3-1 to TRBJ2-3, with 11 bases fitting TRBD2. Germline assignment: CDR1 LGHDT and CDR2 YNNKEL (reference sequence). This CDR3 is 17 amino acids long. V lost 1 base, J lost 4 bases, and 7 bases stayed unmatched. CDR3 DNA sequence: TGTGCCAGCAGCCAAGGATTAGCGGGGGGGTTGGCAGATACGCAGTATTTT. Amino acids: CASSQGLAGGLADTQYF.

This clone was seen ten or more times. The chain combines TRBV7-9 with TRBJ1-1; D gene uncertain. Between the trimmed V and J ends, which lost 0 bases and 3 bases, there was a span of 8 bases. There are 14 residues in the CDR3. CDR1 and CDR2 from the germline V gene are SEHNR and FQNEAQ (reference sequence). The DNA of the CDR3 is TGTGCCAGCAGCTTAGCCTCCTTGTACACTGAAGCTTTCTTT. As protein: CASSLASLYTEAFF.

This clone was picked up many times. This chain joins TRBV6-5 and TRBJ2-1; 11 positions match TRBD1. In germline, CDR1 is MNHEY, CDR2 SVGAGI. CDR3 length: 16 amino acids. Trimming removed 2 bases from V and 11 bases from J; junction bases left unmatched: 11. DNA for the CDR3: TGTGCCAGCAGTTACCTCGGACAGGGGGCCCAAATACAGCAGTTCTTC. It translates to CASSYLGQGAQIQQFF.

This clone occurred many times. One base away lies a much larger clone, so this may be a sequencing read error. Other DNA sequences in the sample encode the same CDR3. The V and J genes are TRBV18 and TRBJ1-4; no firm D call. CDR1 is KGHSH, CDR2 LQKENI, per germline. This CDR3 spans 14 amino acids. This CDR3 reads CASSLRDSNEKLFF. The CDR3 DNA sequence: TGCGCCAGCTCATTGCGGGATTCCAATGAAAAACTGTTTTTT.

This clone rates as medium-sized. The V gene is TRBV11-2, the J gene TRBJ2-2; TRBD1 agrees at 11 bases. Looked up from germline, CDR1 is SGHAT and CDR2 is FQNNGV. This CDR3 contains 16 residues. V lost 5 bases, J lost 4 bases, and 6 bases stayed unmatched. In nucleotides, the CDR3 is TGTGCCAGCAGCGTGCGGGGACAGGGGGTCACCGGGGAGCTGTTTTTT. Protein: CASSVRGQGVTGELFF.

This clone was seen ten or more times. The V gene is TRBV20-1, the J gene TRBJ2-7; TRBD2 aligns across 8 bases. Germline lookup yields CDR1 DFQATT and CDR2 SNEGSKA (reference sequence). The CDR3 has 12 residues. The junction had 1 base not matched to a gene; V was cut back by 6 bases and J by 0 bases. The CDR3 loop reads CSATSDSYEQYF. CDR3 DNA: TGCAGTGCGACTAGCGACTCCTACGAGCAGTACTTC.

This clone was observed many times. This rearrangement joins TRBV7-8 to TRBJ2-1; 11 nucleotides agree with TRBD2. Germline values: CDR1 SGHVS, CDR2 FQNEAQ. J was trimmed by 7 bases and V by 4 bases; bases with no gene match: 9. There are 16 residues in the CDR3. The CDR3 nucleotides are TGTGCCAGCAGCTCTTTAGCGGGGGGGCTCGTAAATGAGCAGTTCTTC. Translated, it gives CASSSLAGGLVNEQFF. The variable domain in full, with the rest retrieved from reference TRBV7-8 and TRBJ2-1, is GAGVSQSPRYKVAKRGQDVALRCDPISGHVSLFWYQQALGQGPEFLTYFQNEAQLDKSGLPSDRFFAERPEGSVSTLKIQRTQQEDSAVYLCASSSLAGGLVNEQFFGPGTRLTVL.

In its sample, this clone is medium-sized. This chain connects TRBV28 to TRBJ1-1; weak D call: TRBD1 (6 bases). Trimming stripped 6 bases from V and 6 bases from J, with 11 bases between. The CDR3 consists of 12 residues. Looked up from germline, CDR1 is MDHEN and CDR2 is SYDVKM. DNA of the CDR3: TGTGCCAGCAGGAGGGGGGAGGCTGAAGCTTTCTTT. Protein: CASRRGEAEAFF.